The 21 T cell receptor beta chains given below trace back to one sample, sequenced in a study of tumor and adjacent non-tumor tissue in lung cancer (dated by TCRdb to 2016 to 2019). RNA was isolated from bulk unsorted tissue, and RNA quality was assessed with a NanoDrop ND-1000 and an Agilent 2100. The library was produced with multiplex PCR. These reads were obtained on an Illumina HiSeq 2500. TCRbeta libraries were constructed through three rounds of nested PCR with primers (Table S4) according to protocols modified from ARM-PCR. TCRdb reprocessed the public reads (quality trimming at Q25 with fastp, clone calling with MiXCR) and kept in-frame beta chains. Rows are combined by CDR3 protein, so each entry shows the most common genes and DNA. This sample gives 130,000 or so distinct CDR3 sequences in total; 66% of them show up just once. The ten largest account for 9.5% to 15% of the sample. Sequenced sample: lung tumor tissue. The source is a man under 40 with non-small cell lung cancer.

Ten or more counts support this clonotype. The CDR3 coding sequence is TGCAGTGCGTATCCGCTGGACAGGGAAGAGACCCAGTACTTC. Translated, it gives CSAYPLDREETQYF. The chain couples TRBV20-1 to TRBJ2-5, with 8 bases aligning to TRBD1. This CDR3 has 14 residues. The V gene's germline CDR1 is DFQATT and CDR2 SNEGSKA (reference sequence). V lost 6 bases to trimming and J lost 3 bases; unmatched junction nucleotides: 9.

This clonotype was found a few times. Just one base apart from a much larger clone, this may be a read error. V usage is TRBV5-1 and J usage is TRBJ1-1; no clear D gene. V was shortened by 0 bases and J by 6 bases, with 12 bases between the two germline ends. The CDR3 totals 14 residues. The germline V gene encodes CDR1 SGHRS and CDR2 YFSETQ. The CDR3 DNA reads as TGCGCCAGCAGCTTGGGGGAACCGACCCCTGAAGCTTTCTTT. Translation gives CASSLGEPTPEAFF. Full variable domain (rest looked up from reference TRBV5-1 and TRBJ1-1): KAGVTQTPRYLIKTRGQQVTLSCSPISGHRSVSWYQQTPGQGLQFLFEYFSETQRNKGNFPGRFSGRQFSNSRSEMNVSTLELGDSALYLCASSLGEPTPEAFFGQGTRLTVV.

As regards this clonotype: A much larger clone lies one base from this, so it may be a read error. This sequence joins TRBV29-1 and TRBJ1-4; D gene uncertain. The CDR3 spans 15 residues. Germline CDR1 and CDR2: SQVTM and ANQGSEA. Written as DNA, the CDR3 is TGCAGCGTCGCTGGACCTGACGCAACTAATGAAAAACTGTTATTT. Encoded protein: CSVAGPDATNEKLLF.

V gene TRBV11-2 combines with J gene TRBJ1-1, with a tentative D call TRBD1 (6 bases). The V gene lost 8 bases and the J gene lost 9 bases, with 19 bases spanning the gap. The germline V gene encodes CDR1 SGHAT and CDR2 FQNNGV. The CDR3 length is 13 residues. CDR3 in amino acids: CASGIEGGFQAFF. The CDR3 coding sequence is TGTGCCAGCGGCATAGAGGGGGGGTTTCAAGCTTTCTTT.

Comment on this clonotype: A read error may explain this, as a much larger clone is one base away. The chain recombines TRBV20-1 with TRBJ2-1, with 13 bases aligning to TRBD2. Germline CDR1 and CDR2: DFQATT and SNEGSKA (reference sequence). The CDR3 has 12 amino acids. CDR3 amino acids: CGTSGRGPEQFF. DNA for the CDR3: TGCGGTACTAGCGGGAGGGGTCCTGAGCAGTTCTTC.

A word on this clonotype: This clone may be a read error of a much larger clone one base away. V usage is TRBV29-1 and J usage is TRBJ2-7; tentative D call: TRBD1 (5 bases). The length of the CDR3 is 11 residues. The germline CDR1 and CDR2 sequences are SQVTM and ANQGSEA. The V and J ends lost 6 bases and 5 bases respectively, with 11 bases between them. The CDR3 DNA reads TGCAGCGTACACCAGGGCAACGAGCAGTACTTC. Translated: CSVHQGNEQYF.

This clonotype has just a few counts. Given a much more abundant clone one base away, this may be a read error. This chain connects TRBV12-3 or TRBV12-4 to TRBJ2-7; 10 positions match TRBD2. This CDR3 comprises 14 residues. The CDR3 sequence is CVSSQLAGAEEQYF. The CDR3 nucleotides read TGTGTCAGCAGTCAGCTAGCGGGAGCGGAAGAGCAGTACTTC.

To note about this clonotype: No conserved phenylalanine or tryptophan is present at the end of the CDR3, so a read error is the likely explanation. V gene TRBV5-6 combines with J gene TRBJ2-5; D not resolved. The germline gives CDR1 SGHDT, CDR2 YYEEEE. The CDR3 runs to 11 residues. In DNA form, the CDR3 reads TGTGCCAGCAACTTGTTAGAGACCCAGTACTTA. Translated, it gives CASNLLETQYL.

In regard to this clonotype: One end of the junction varies from germline; a read error may be responsible. The genes are TRBV11-3 and TRBJ2-2, with D maybe TRBD2 (5 bases). Germline V gene data show CDR1 as SGHNT and CDR2 as YENEEA. The CDR3 consists of 12 residues. The CDR3 protein is CTSSYDAGKLFF. The CDR3 nucleotides are TGTACCAGCAGCTATGACGCCGGGAAGCTGTTTTTT.

In regard to this clonotype: The CDR3 does not close with the conserved phenylalanine or tryptophan, likely indicating a read error. The gene calls are TRBV24-1 and TRBJ2-5; D may correspond to TRBD1 or TRBD2 (7 bases each). CDR3 length: 14 residues. CDR1 and CDR2 from the germline V gene are KGHDR and SFDVKD. The CDR3 loop reads CATSGQGGQKTQYI. The CDR3 nucleotides read TGTGCCACCAGTGGACAGGGAGGGCAAAAGACTCAGTACATC.

Ten or more counts support this clonotype. The CDR3 region has the DNA TGTGCCAGCAGTTTATTACAGGGAGAGACACCCCTCCACTTT. It codes for CASSLLQGETPLHF. This rearrangement joins TRBV12-3 or TRBV12-4 to TRBJ1-6; a possible D gene is TRBD1 (6 bases). Between the trimmed V and J ends, which lost 2 bases and 11 bases, there was a span of 13 bases. CDR3 length equals 14 residues.

About this clonotype: A read error is possible here, since a much larger clone lies one base away. This CDR3 is CASSQDALVGEETQYF. The CDR3, as DNA: TGCGCCAGCAGCCAAGATGCGCTAGTGGGAGAAGAGACCCAGTACTTC. The chain carries TRBV4-1 and TRBJ2-5; TRBD2 is a possible D gene (5 bases). The V and J ends lost 0 bases and 3 bases respectively, with 14 bases between them. The CDR3 is 16 residues long. From germline, CDR1 is MGHRA and CDR2 YSYEKL.

This clonotype has a count of ten or more. The V and J genes are TRBV6-6 and TRBJ2-5, with 7 bases that match TRBD2. After removal of 5 bases from V and 5 bases from J, the junction contained 8 bases not matched to a gene. This CDR3 region has 14 residues. Germline CDR1 is MNHNY and CDR2 is SVGAGI (reference sequence). The DNA for the CDR3 is TGTGCCAGCAGTGAGTCAGGGAGGGTCGAGACCCAGTACTTC. Translating it yields CASSESGRVETQYF.

This clonotype appeared once. Sequence at one end of the junction differs from germline and may be a read error. V and J are TRBV11-2 and TRBJ2-1, with D perhaps matching TRBD1 (5 bases). The CDR3 is made up of 14 amino acids. Germline lookup yields CDR1 SGHAT and CDR2 FQNNGV. In DNA form, the CDR3 reads TGTGTCAGCAGCCTACACCCCAGGGACAATGAGCAGTTCTTC. Protein product: CVSSLHPRDNEQFF.

This clonotype was picked up a small number of times. The chain carries TRBV24-1 and TRBJ2-1; D not certain. V dropped 7 bases and J dropped 0 bases, with 9 bases sitting between them. Germline lookup yields CDR1 KGHDR and CDR2 SFDVKD. The CDR3 is 14 residues long. The CDR3 DNA sequence: TGTGCCACCAGCCGGAAGAGCTCCTACAATGAGCAGTTCTTC. Translating gives CATSRKSSYNEQFF.

This clonotype was detected only once. The rearrangement joins TRBV14 to TRBJ1-6; D not resolved. V lost 7 bases and J lost 1, with 14 bases in between. The CDR3 is 16 amino acids. CDR1 and CDR2 from the germline V gene are SGHDN and FVKESK. The CDR3 is CASNPRLFSYNSPLHF. As DNA, the CDR3 is TGTGCCAGCAACCCTCGCCTATTTTCCTATAATTCACCCCTCCACTTT.

V is TRBV29-1 and J is TRBJ2-1; D is unresolved. Trimming cost V 6 bases and J 7 bases, with 31 bases left between them. Germline V gene sequence: CDR1 SQVTM, CDR2 ANQGSEA. The CDR3 sequence is 18 residues long. CDR3 region: CSVLIYVIYSRSQNEQFF. CDR3 nucleotide sequence: TGCAGCGTGCTCATTTACGTCATTTATTCGAGGTCCCAGAATGAGCAGTTCTTC.

A word on this clonotype: At one end, the junction sequence differs from germline, possibly due to a read error. This sequence joins TRBV4-3 and TRBJ1-6; no firm D call. Germline loops: CDR1 LGHNA, CDR2 YSLEER. The CDR3 covers 14 residues. The CDR3 spells CVSSQGLRTPPLHF. The CDR3 DNA reads as TGTGTCAGCAGCCAAGGGCTTCGGACCCCACCCCTCCACTTT.

On this clonotype itself: The CDR3 does not close with the conserved phenylalanine or tryptophan, likely indicating a read error. This chain joins TRBV6-6 and TRBJ1-4, with 9 bases identical to TRBD1. Germline CDR1 is MNHNY and CDR2 is SVGAGI (reference sequence). The CDR3 consists of 15 residues. This CDR3 reads CASRPTGGRGERLFI. The CDR3 DNA is TGTGCTAGCAGGCCGACAGGGGGGAGAGGTGAAAGACTGTTTATT.

This clonotype was observed a handful of times. The chain couples TRBV20-1 to TRBJ2-5; perhaps TRBD2 as D (7 bases). The germline V gene has CDR1 DFQATT and CDR2 SNEGSKA (reference sequence). With 2 bases removed from V and 10 bases from J, the gap between germline ends came to 23 bases. This CDR3 contains 15 residues. DNA of the CDR3: TGCAGTGCTAGACATCCGCGGGGGCCCCCCGGGGTCCAGTACTTC. It yields the protein CSARHPRGPPGVQYF.

Details on this clonotype: At one end the junction does not follow the germline gene, possibly because of a read error. This CDR3 is CSARGGGLTSYGQYF. The CDR3 bases are TGCAGTGCTAGAGGGGGTGGCCTGACCTCCTACGGGCAGTACTTC. The chain carries TRBV20-1 and TRBJ2-7; D gene unclear. Germline CDR1 and CDR2: DFQATT and SNEGSKA (reference sequence). The CDR3 loop spans 15 amino acids.